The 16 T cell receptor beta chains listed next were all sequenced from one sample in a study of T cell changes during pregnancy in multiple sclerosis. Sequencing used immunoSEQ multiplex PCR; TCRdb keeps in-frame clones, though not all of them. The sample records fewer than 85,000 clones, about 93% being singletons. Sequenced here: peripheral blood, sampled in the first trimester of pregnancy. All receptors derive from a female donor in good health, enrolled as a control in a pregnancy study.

The CDR3 is CASSRTSGKGTGELFF. CDR3 bases: TGTGCCAGCAGTCGGACTAGCGGGAAAGGCACCGGGGAGCTGTTTTTT. The rearrangement joins TRBV6-4 to TRBJ2-2; TRBD2 matches 12 bases. Germline CDR1 is MRHNA and CDR2 is SNTAGT. V trimming: 5 bases; J trimming: 4 bases; junction bases outside the gene matches: 5. The length of the CDR3 is 16 residues.

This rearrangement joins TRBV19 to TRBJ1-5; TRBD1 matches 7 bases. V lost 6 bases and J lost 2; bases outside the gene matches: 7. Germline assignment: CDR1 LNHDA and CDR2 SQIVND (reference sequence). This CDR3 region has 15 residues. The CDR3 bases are TGTGCCAGTAGCGGGACAGAAGTCGGCAATCAGCCCCAGCATTTT. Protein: CASSGTEVGNQPQHF.

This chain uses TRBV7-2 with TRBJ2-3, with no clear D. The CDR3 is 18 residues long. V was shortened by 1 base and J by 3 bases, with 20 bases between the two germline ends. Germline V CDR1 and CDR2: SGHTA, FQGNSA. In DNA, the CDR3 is TGTGCCAGCAGCTTAGATAGTGGATCGACCAAGAGGACAGATACGCAGTATTTT. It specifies CASSLDSGSTKRTDTQYF.

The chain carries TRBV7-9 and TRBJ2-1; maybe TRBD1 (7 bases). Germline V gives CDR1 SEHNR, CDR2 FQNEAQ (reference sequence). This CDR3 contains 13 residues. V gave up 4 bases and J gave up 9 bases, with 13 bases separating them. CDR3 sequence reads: CASSSFQGGEQFF. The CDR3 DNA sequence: TGTGCCAGCAGCTCCTTCCAGGGGGGTGAGCAGTTCTTC.

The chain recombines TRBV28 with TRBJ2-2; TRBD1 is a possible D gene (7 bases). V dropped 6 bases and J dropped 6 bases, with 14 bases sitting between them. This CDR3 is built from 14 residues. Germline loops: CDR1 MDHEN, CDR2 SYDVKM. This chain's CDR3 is CASRSTGEAGELFF. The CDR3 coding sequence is TGTGCCAGCAGATCCACAGGGGAGGCCGGGGAGCTGTTTTTT.

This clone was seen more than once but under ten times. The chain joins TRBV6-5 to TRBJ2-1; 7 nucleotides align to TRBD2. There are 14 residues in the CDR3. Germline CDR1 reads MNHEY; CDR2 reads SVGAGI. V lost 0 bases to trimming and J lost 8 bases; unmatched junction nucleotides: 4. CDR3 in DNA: TGTGCCAGCAGTTACTCGGTCCGGGGGGATGAGCAGTTCTTC. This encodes CASSYSVRGDEQFF.

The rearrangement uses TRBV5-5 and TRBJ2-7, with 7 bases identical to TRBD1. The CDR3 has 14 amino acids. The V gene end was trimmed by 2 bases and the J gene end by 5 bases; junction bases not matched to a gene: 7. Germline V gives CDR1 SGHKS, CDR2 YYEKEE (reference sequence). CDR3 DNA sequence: TGTGCCAGCAGCTTCTGGCTACAGGGGAACGAGCAGTACTTC. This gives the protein CASSFWLQGNEQYF.

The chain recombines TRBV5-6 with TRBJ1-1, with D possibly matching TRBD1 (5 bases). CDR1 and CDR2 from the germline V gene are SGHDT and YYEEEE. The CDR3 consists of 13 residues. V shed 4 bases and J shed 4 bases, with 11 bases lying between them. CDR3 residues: CASSAKRGTEAFF. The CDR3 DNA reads TGTGCCAGCAGCGCCAAAAGGGGCACTGAAGCTTTCTTT.

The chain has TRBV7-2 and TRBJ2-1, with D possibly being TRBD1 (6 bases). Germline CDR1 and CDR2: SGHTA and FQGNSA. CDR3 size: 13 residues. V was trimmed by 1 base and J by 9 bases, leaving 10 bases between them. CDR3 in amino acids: CASSLEQGIEQFF. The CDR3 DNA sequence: TGTGCCAGCAGCTTAGAACAGGGCATTGAGCAGTTCTTC.

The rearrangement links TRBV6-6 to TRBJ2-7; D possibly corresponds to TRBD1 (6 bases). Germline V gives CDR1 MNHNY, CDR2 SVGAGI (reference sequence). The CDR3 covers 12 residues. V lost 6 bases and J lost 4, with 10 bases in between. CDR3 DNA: TGTGCCAGCAGCATTACAGGGTACGAGCAGTACTTC. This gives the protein CASSITGYEQYF.

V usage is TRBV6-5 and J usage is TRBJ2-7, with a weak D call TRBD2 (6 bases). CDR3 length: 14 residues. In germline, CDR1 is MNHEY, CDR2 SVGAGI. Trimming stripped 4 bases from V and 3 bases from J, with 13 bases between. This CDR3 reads CASSSPGLIYEQYF. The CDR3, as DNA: TGTGCCAGCAGTTCCCCGGGACTCATCTACGAGCAGTACTTC.

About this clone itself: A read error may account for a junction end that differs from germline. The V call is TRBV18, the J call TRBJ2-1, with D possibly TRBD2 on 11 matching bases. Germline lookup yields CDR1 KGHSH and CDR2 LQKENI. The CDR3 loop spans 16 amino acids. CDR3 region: CASSRQGADLAGGELF. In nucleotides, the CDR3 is TGTGCCAGCTCACGACAGGGGGCCGATCTAGCGGGAGGTGAGCTCTTC.

CDR3 DNA sequence: TGTGCCAGCAGTTTATCGGGGACAGGGGGCTCCTACGAGCAGTACTTC. This encodes CASSLSGTGGSYEQYF. The rearrangement links TRBV27 to TRBJ2-7; TRBD1 aligns across 11 bases. V lost 0 bases, J lost 0 bases, and 1 base stayed unmatched. The CDR3 is made up of 16 amino acids. The germline CDR1 and CDR2 sequences are MNHEY and SMNVEV (reference sequence).

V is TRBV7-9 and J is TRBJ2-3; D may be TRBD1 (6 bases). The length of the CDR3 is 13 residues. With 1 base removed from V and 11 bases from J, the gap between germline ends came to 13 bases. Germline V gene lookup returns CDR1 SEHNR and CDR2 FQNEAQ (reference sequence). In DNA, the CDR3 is TGTGCCAGCAGCTTAGTAACAGGGTGGGGGCAGTATTTT. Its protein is CASSLVTGWGQYF.

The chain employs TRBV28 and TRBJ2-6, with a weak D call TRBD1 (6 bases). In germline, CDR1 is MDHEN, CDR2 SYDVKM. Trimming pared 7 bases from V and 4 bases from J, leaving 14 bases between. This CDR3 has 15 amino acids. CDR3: CASTTGLSGANVLTF. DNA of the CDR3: TGTGCCAGCACCACAGGGTTAAGCGGGGCCAACGTCCTGACTTTC. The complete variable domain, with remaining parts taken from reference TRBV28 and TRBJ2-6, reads DVKVTQSSRYLVKRTGEKVFLECVQDMDHENMFWYRQDPGLGLRLIYFSYDVKMKEKGDIPEGYSVSREKKERFSLILESASTNQTSMYLCASTTGLSGANVLTFGAGSRLTVL.

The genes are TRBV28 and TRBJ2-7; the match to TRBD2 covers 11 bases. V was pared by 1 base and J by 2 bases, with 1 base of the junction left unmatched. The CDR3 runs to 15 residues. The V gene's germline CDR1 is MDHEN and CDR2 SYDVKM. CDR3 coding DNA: TGTGCCAGCAGTTTATTAGCGGGAGGGCCCTACGAGCAGTACTTC. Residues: CASSLLAGGPYEQYF.